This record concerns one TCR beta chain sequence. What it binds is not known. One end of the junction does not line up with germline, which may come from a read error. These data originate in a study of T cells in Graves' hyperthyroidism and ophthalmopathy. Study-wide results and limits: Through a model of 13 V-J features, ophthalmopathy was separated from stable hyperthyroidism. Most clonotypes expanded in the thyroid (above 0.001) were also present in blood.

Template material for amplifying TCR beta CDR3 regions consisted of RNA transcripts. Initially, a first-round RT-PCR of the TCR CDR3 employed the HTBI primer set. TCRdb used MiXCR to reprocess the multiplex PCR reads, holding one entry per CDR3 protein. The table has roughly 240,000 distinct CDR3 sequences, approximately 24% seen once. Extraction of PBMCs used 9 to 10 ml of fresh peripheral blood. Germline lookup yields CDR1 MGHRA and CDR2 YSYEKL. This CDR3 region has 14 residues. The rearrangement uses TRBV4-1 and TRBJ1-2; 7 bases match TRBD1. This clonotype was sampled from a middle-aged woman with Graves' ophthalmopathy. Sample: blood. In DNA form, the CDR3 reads TGCGCCAGCAGCCAAGAGGTGACAGGGAATGGCTACAACTTC. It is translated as CASSQEVTGNGYNF.